This entry describes one TCR beta chain. The data stem from a study of blood T cell repertoires in COVID-19. Study-level background: From the United States, Italy and Spain came samples of acute and convalescent COVID-19.

V shed 1 base, J shed 6 bases, and the junction held 8 bases outside the gene matches. CDR3 length: 14 amino acids. Germline assignment: CDR1 GTSNPN and CDR2 SVGIG (reference sequence). Source study methods: Amplification from reference gene primers served as the basis for estimated nucleated cell counts. The assay was immunoSEQ multiplex PCR, and TCRdb's table has in-frame clones only and misses some. Clone size and the V and J calls come from that table; the DNA yielded D and trimming. Here the sample spans hundreds of thousands of clones, approximately 86% being singletons. The study assigned cohorts using participant-reported clinical history.

The receptor comes from a woman aged 55 to 70 who had recovered from COVID-19. Sequences were obtained from PBMCs or T cells enriched from blood (not recorded which). The J gene is TRBJ2-7, the V gene TRBV30; 8 bases fit TRBD1. Here the CDR3 DNA reads TGTGCCTGGAGTGACCAGGGGGCTATAGGCGAGCAGTACTTC. Amino acid sequence: CAWSDQGAIGEQYF.